The 32 T cell receptor beta chains below come from one sample, sequenced in a study of T cell repertoires in cytomegalovirus infection. Via MiXCR, TCRdb re-called the reads, giving one row per CDR3 protein. The sample shows 650,000 to 900,000 distinct CDR3 sequences, roughly 29% of them seen only once. Their cognate antigens are unknown. Sequencing used cultured CD8+ T cells from PBMCs, obtained from culture after CMV antigen stimulation. These receptors all come from a human donor in good health (CMV status not recorded). Some clones in this sample may be carry-over from other donors' samples.

This clonotype has only a few counts. The CDR3 reads CASSHRDYSNQPQHF. The CDR3 DNA sequence: TGTGCCAGCAGTCACAGGGATTATAGCAATCAGCCCCAGCATTTT. The chain links TRBV6-1 to TRBJ1-5; TRBD1 is a possible D gene (6 bases). The germline V gene encodes CDR1 MNHNS and CDR2 SASEGT. The CDR3 is 15 residues long. V gave up 5 bases and J gave up 0 bases, with 11 bases separating them.

Ten or more counts support this clonotype. The J gene is TRBJ2-2, the V gene TRBV28, with D possibly called TRBD1 or TRBD2 (5 bases each). Germline CDR1 MDHEN, CDR2 SYDVKM. The CDR3 is made up of 15 amino acids. V was shortened by 8 bases and J by 4 bases, with 17 bases between the two germline ends. CDR3 region: CASSALRGPTGELFF. As DNA, the CDR3 is TGTGCCAGCTCCGCGCTCCGGGGACCCACCGGGGAGCTGTTTTTT.

The sample holds a few counts of this clonotype. The junction does not match germline at one end; this may be a read error. The chain couples TRBV7-9 to TRBJ2-7; D possibly corresponds to TRBD1 (5 bases). The CDR3 extends over 15 amino acids. The V gene's germline CDR1 is SEHNR and CDR2 FQNEAQ (reference sequence). CDR3 coding DNA: TGTGCCAGCACCTTAGGGGCACCCAGCTCCTACGAGCAGTACTTC. Its translation: CASTLGAPSSYEQYF.

Only a few counts were recorded for this clonotype. The V call is TRBV7-9, the J call TRBJ2-1, with D tentatively TRBD2 (5 bases). V was pared by 5 bases and J by 9 bases, with 20 bases between. Germline lookup yields CDR1 SEHNR and CDR2 FQNEAQ (reference sequence). The CDR3 loop spans 15 amino acids. The CDR3 sequence is CASSPAGNRESEQFF. The CDR3 DNA reads as TGTGCCAGCAGCCCAGCCGGAAATAGGGAGAGTGAGCAGTTCTTC. Filled out from reference TRBV7-9 and TRBJ2-1, the complete variable domain reads DTGVSQNPRHKITKRGQNVTFRCDPISEHNRLYWYRQTLGQGPEFLTYFQNEAQLEKSRLLSDRFSAERPKGSFSTLEIQRTEQGDSAMYLCASSPAGNRESEQFFGPGTRLTVL.

This clonotype was counted between two and nine times. The V call is TRBV7-9, the J call TRBJ2-5; no clear D gene. V was shortened by 5 bases and J by 2 bases, with 15 bases between the two germline ends. In germline, CDR1 is SEHNR, CDR2 FQNEAQ (reference sequence). This CDR3 comprises 15 residues. The CDR3 here is CASSIDTYSQETQYF. The CDR3 nucleotides read TGTGCCAGCAGCATAGACACCTATTCTCAAGAGACCCAGTACTTC.

V and J are TRBV19 and TRBJ2-2, with 9 bases identical to TRBD2. The CDR3 runs to 15 residues. Germline V gene data show CDR1 as LNHDA and CDR2 as SQIVND (reference sequence). The trim removed 7 bases at V and 3 bases at J, leaving 6 bases unmatched. The DNA for the CDR3 is TGTGCCAGTATCTTAGCGGGGGCGCACACCGGGGAGCTGTTTTTT. It encodes CASILAGAHTGELFF.

The V call is TRBV19, the J call TRBJ2-5, with a possible D match to TRBD1 (7 bases). The CDR3 contains 15 residues. Per the germline V gene, CDR1 is LNHDA and CDR2 is SQIVND (reference sequence). Trimming left V 5 bases short and J 3 bases short, with 16 bases between. This chain's CDR3 is CASSGGTAPEETQYF. The DNA of the CDR3 is TGTGCCAGTAGTGGAGGGACAGCTCCAGAAGAGACCCAGTACTTC.

The DNA for the CDR3 is TGTGCCAGCAGCTTGGGGGCAGGGGGAATGAACACTGAAGCTTTCTTT. It codes for CASSLGAGGMNTEAFF. The rearrangement joins TRBV5-6 to TRBJ1-1; TRBD1 aligns across 7 bases. The V and J ends lost 0 bases and 0 bases, in that order; junction bases with no gene match: 5. The CDR3 covers 16 residues. CDR1 and CDR2 (germline): SGHDT, YYEEEE. The variable domain in full, completed from reference TRBV5-6 and TRBJ1-1, reads DAGVTQSPTHLIKTRGQQVTLRCSPKSGHDTVSWYQQALGQGPQFIFQYYEEEERQRGNFPDRFSGHQFPNYSSELNVNALLLGDSALYLCASSLGAGGMNTEAFFGQGTRLTVV.

The chain joins TRBV25-1 to TRBJ2-2, with 9 bases that match TRBD2. V shed 7 bases and J 6 bases; nucleotides not matched to a gene: 9. Germline V CDR1 and CDR2: MGHDK, SYGVNS. The CDR3 spans 15 residues. CDR3 sequence: CASTSGVAAAGELFF. Written as DNA, the CDR3 is TGTGCCAGCACTAGCGGGGTCGCCGCGGCCGGGGAGCTGTTTTTT. The full variable domain, with the rest looked up from reference TRBV25-1 and TRBJ2-2, is EADIYQTPRYLVIGTGKKITLECSQTMGHDKMYWYQQDPGMELHLIHYSYGVNSTEKGDLSSESTVSRIRTEHFPLTLESARPSHTSQYLCASTSGVAAAGELFFGEGSRLTVL.

The sample holds many counts of this clonotype. The chain carries TRBV7-8 and TRBJ2-5; 8 nucleotides line up with TRBD2. The CDR3 has 15 amino acids. Germline-derived CDR1 and CDR2 are SGHVS and FQNEAQ. Trimming cost V 3 bases and J 3 bases; bases outside gene matches: 6. This CDR3 is CASSLVSGVKETQYF. CDR3 DNA: TGTGCCAGCAGCTTGGTTAGCGGGGTGAAAGAGACCCAGTACTTC.

The J gene is TRBJ1-5, the V gene TRBV7-9; 7 bases line up with TRBD1. Germline-derived CDR1 and CDR2 are SEHNR and FQNEAQ (reference sequence). V gave up 5 bases and J gave up 4 bases; unmatched junction bases: 14. The CDR3 is made up of 17 amino acids. The CDR3 bases are TGTGCCAGCAGCCCGAGGGGGACAGACCCCGATAATCAGCCCCAGCATTTT. Translated, it gives CASSPRGTDPDNQPQHF.

CDR3 sequence reads: CASSMALNTEAFF. Written as DNA, the CDR3 is TGTGCCAGTAGTATGGCCCTGAACACTGAAGCTTTCTTT. V and J are TRBV19 and TRBJ1-1; D gene uncertain. Per the germline V gene, CDR1 is LNHDA and CDR2 is SQIVND (reference sequence). The CDR3 contains 13 residues. The V and J ends lost 3 bases and 0 bases respectively, with 5 bases between them. The whole variable domain, filled in from reference TRBV19 and TRBJ1-1, reads DGGITQSPKYLFRKEGQNVTLSCEQNLNHDAMYWYRQDPGQGLRLIYYSQIVNDFQKGDIAEGYSVSREKKESFPLTVTSAQKNPTAFYLCASSMALNTEAFFGQGTRLTVV.

The genes are TRBV12-3 or TRBV12-4 and TRBJ2-1, with 8 bases matching TRBD2. After removal of 10 bases from V and 7 bases from J, the junction contained 15 bases not matched to a gene. This CDR3 region has 15 residues. CDR3 region: CATIGRTGGRNEQFF. CDR3 sequence (DNA): TGTGCCACCATCGGGAGAACGGGGGGGCGGAATGAGCAGTTCTTC.

This clonotype was picked up a small number of times. The chain uses TRBV7-9 and TRBJ2-2; D call uncertain. From germline, CDR1 is SEHNR and CDR2 FQNEAQ (reference sequence). V lost 0 bases and J lost 3, with 8 bases in between. The CDR3 spans 15 residues. The CDR3 is CASSLAATYTGELFF. The CDR3 nucleotides are TGTGCCAGCAGCTTAGCCGCAACGTACACCGGGGAGCTGTTTTTT.

The rearrangement uses TRBV6-6 and TRBJ1-1; 7 bases align to TRBD1. The CDR3 is 14 amino acids. Germline V gene lookup returns CDR1 MNHNY and CDR2 SVGAGI (reference sequence). The V gene end was trimmed by 5 bases and the J gene end by 6 bases; junction bases not matched to a gene: 9. The CDR3 sequence is CASSRGQTGSEAFF. CDR3 DNA sequence: TGTGCCAGCAGTCGGGGACAGACTGGCTCTGAAGCTTTCTTT.

For this clonotype: The conserved final phenylalanine or tryptophan is absent from the CDR3, which likely points to a read error. This chain uses TRBV7-6 with TRBJ2-2; unclear D gene. In germline, CDR1 is SGHVS, CDR2 FNYEAQ. Deletions cut 2 bases from V and 6 bases from J, with 4 bases between. This CDR3 has 12 amino acids. The CDR3: CASSLWAGELFC. In DNA form, the CDR3 reads TGTGCCAGCAGCTTATGGGCCGGGGAGCTGTTTTGT.

This rearrangement joins TRBV7-3 to TRBJ2-3; TRBD2 is a possible D gene (7 bases). Per the germline V gene, CDR1 is SGHTA and CDR2 is FQGTGA. This CDR3 region has 16 residues. V gave up 5 bases and J gave up 5 bases, with 20 bases separating them. Here the CDR3 reads CASSQVNGGRGDTQYF. As DNA, the CDR3 is TGTGCCAGCAGCCAAGTAAACGGGGGGCGGGGAGATACGCAGTATTTT.

The chain has TRBV12-3 or TRBV12-4 and TRBJ2-7; D perhaps matches TRBD2 (6 bases). Trimming took off 5 bases at V and 3 bases at J, with 14 bases between the two ends. The CDR3 length is 14 residues. DNA for the CDR3: TGTGCCAGCAGTCGAGGGGACGGGGGCTACGAGCAGTACTTC. It specifies CASSRGDGGYEQYF.

This clonotype was counted only a few times. The genes are TRBV12-3 or TRBV12-4 and TRBJ1-5; D not certain. The CDR3 contains 15 residues. V was cut by 1 base and J by 4 bases, with 11 bases left in between. The CDR3 sequence is CASSLGQVLNQPQHF. The DNA for the CDR3 is TGTGCCAGCAGTTTAGGCCAGGTTCTGAATCAGCCCCAGCATTTT.

The chain is built from TRBV11-3 and TRBJ2-3; D is unclear. This CDR3 has 16 residues. The ends were cut back, 5 bases at V and 3 bases at J, with 18 bases in the middle. CDR1 is SGHNT, CDR2 YENEEA, per germline. CDR3 amino acids: CASSMSYREGTDTQYF. CDR3 coding DNA: TGTGCCAGCAGCATGTCGTATAGGGAAGGGACAGATACGCAGTATTTT.

The chain carries TRBV27 and TRBJ2-7; the D is unclear. V was trimmed by 0 bases and J by 0 bases, leaving 6 bases between them. The CDR3 has 14 residues. CDR1 is MNHEY and CDR2 is SMNVEV in the germline V gene (reference sequence). The CDR3 DNA sequence: TGTGCCAGCAGTTTATCCCTTAGCTCCTACGAGCAGTACTTC. It codes for CASSLSLSSYEQYF.

This chain connects TRBV28 to TRBJ1-1; 7 bases fit TRBD1. This CDR3 is 16 amino acids long. CDR1 MDHEN and CDR2 SYDVKM come from the germline V gene. V lost 6 bases and J lost 5; bases outside the gene matches: 15. CDR3 sequence: CASSPGPQGKGTEAFF. The CDR3 bases are TGTGCCAGCAGCCCGGGGCCACAGGGGAAGGGGACTGAAGCTTTCTTT.

This sequence joins TRBV12-3 or TRBV12-4 and TRBJ2-5; D is unclear. There are 12 residues in the CDR3. Trimming pared 3 bases from V and 5 bases from J, leaving 7 bases between. The DNA for the CDR3 is TGTGCCAGCAGTTTCATTGGGGAGACCCAGTACTTC. Translating it yields CASSFIGETQYF.

This rearrangement joins TRBV6-5 to TRBJ1-1; tentatively, D is TRBD1 (6 bases). Germline CDR1 MNHEY, CDR2 SVGAGI. CDR3 length: 16 residues. With 6 bases removed from V and 0 bases from J, the gap between germline ends came to 17 bases. For the CDR3, the DNA is TGTGCCAGCAGGCCCGGACAGTATTTGGTGAACACTGAAGCTTTCTTT. Translating it yields CASRPGQYLVNTEAFF.

V is TRBV12-3 or TRBV12-4 and J is TRBJ1-5; the D is unclear. This CDR3 has 15 amino acids. The ends were cut back, 5 bases at V and 0 bases at J, with 11 bases in the middle. Here the CDR3 reads CASSPTQYSNQPQHF. The CDR3 coding sequence is TGTGCCAGCAGTCCTACACAGTATAGCAATCAGCCCCAGCATTTT.

Only a few counts were recorded for this clonotype. The chain joins TRBV12-3 or TRBV12-4 to TRBJ1-4; TRBD1 matches 9 bases. The CDR3 consists of 14 residues. J gave up 6 bases and V 5 bases, and 4 bases lay outside the gene matches. For the CDR3, the DNA is TGTGCCAGCAGTCCCGGGACAGGGTATGAAAAACTGTTTTTT. Amino acids: CASSPGTGYEKLFF.

This clonotype was observed a few times. The rearrangement joins TRBV27 to TRBJ2-7; 7 bases map to TRBD2. Per germline, CDR1 MNHEY and CDR2 SMNVEV (reference sequence). The V and J ends lost 4 bases and 4 bases, in that order; junction bases with no gene match: 10. This CDR3 contains 15 residues. CDR3 sequence reads: CASSSPGGNRYEQYF. The CDR3 DNA is TGTGCCAGCAGTTCCCCCGGGGGGAACAGGTACGAGCAGTACTTC.

The sample holds a few counts of this clonotype. The genes are TRBV7-6 and TRBJ1-4, with 9 bases aligning to TRBD1. Germline lookup yields CDR1 SGHVS and CDR2 FNYEAQ. The CDR3 sequence is 13 residues long. V was clipped by 7 bases and J by 8 bases; unmatched bases: 5. DNA for the CDR3: TGTGCCAGCACCGGGACAGGGACGGAAAAACTGTTTTTT. It is translated as CASTGTGTEKLFF.

This clonotype was seen repeatedly, ten times or more. The chain links TRBV12-3 or TRBV12-4 to TRBJ2-7; 7 bases fit TRBD2. This CDR3 has 13 amino acids. The ends lost 3 bases at V and 5 bases at J; junction bases unmatched: 4. The CDR3 loop is CASSLGGRHEQYF. The CDR3, as DNA: TGTGCCAGCAGTTTGGGCGGGAGACACGAGCAGTACTTC.

The V call is TRBV6-1, the J call TRBJ2-5; a weak D match, TRBD1 (5 bases). The V gene lost 9 bases and the J gene lost 0 bases, with 14 bases spanning the gap. This CDR3 region has 14 residues. Germline CDR1 reads MNHNS; CDR2 reads SASEGT. The CDR3 loop reads CASSTARDQETQYF. DNA for the CDR3: TGTGCCAGTTCGACAGCCCGAGACCAAGAGACCCAGTACTTC.

This clonotype was found a few times. The CDR3 protein is CSVEEASTDTQYF. Written as DNA, the CDR3 is TGCAGCGTTGAAGAAGCCAGCACAGATACGCAGTATTTT. The rearrangement uses TRBV29-1 and TRBJ2-3; D gene ambiguous. There are 13 residues in the CDR3. The V gene lost 0 bases and the J gene lost 0 bases, with 4 bases spanning the gap. CDR1 is SQVTM and CDR2 is ANQGSEA in the germline V gene.

The gene calls are TRBV7-2 and TRBJ2-2; 10 bases agree with TRBD1. CDR1 and CDR2 from the germline V gene are SGHTA and FQGNSA. This CDR3 region has 17 residues. Trimming removed 3 bases from V and 3 bases from J; junction bases left unmatched: 7. In nucleotides, the CDR3 is TGTGCCAGCAGCTTCCCTGGACAGGGGGAGGACACCGGGGAGCTGTTTTTT. Amino acids: CASSFPGQGEDTGELFF.